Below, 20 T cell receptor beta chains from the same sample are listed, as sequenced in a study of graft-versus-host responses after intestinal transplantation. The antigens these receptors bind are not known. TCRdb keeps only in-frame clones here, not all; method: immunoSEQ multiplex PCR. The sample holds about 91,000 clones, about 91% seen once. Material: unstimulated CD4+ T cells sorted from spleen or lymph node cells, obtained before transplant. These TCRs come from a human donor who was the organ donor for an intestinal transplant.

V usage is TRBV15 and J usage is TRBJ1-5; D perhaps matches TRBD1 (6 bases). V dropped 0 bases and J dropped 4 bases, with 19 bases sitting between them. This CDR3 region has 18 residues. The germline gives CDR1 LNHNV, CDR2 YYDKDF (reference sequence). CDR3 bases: TGTGCCACCAGCAGAGATCCGCGGGGGCCCCCCGTAAATCAGCCCCAGCATTTT. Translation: CATSRDPRGPPVNQPQHF.

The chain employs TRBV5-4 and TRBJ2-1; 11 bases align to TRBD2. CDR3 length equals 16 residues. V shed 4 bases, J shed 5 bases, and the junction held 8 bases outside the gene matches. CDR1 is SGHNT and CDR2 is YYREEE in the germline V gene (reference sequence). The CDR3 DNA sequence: TGTGCCAGCAGCCCCGGGCTAGCGGGAGGTCACAATGAGCAGTTCTTC. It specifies CASSPGLAGGHNEQFF.

This chain's CDR3 is CASSEAILFSGNTIYF. CDR3 nucleotide sequence: TGTGCCAGCAGTGAAGCTATTCTTTTCTCTGGAAACACCATATATTTT. V is TRBV6-1 and J is TRBJ1-3; D not certain. The CDR3 extends over 16 amino acids. V lost 0 bases, J lost 0 bases, and 9 bases lay in between. CDR1 and CDR2 (germline): MNHNS, SASEGT.

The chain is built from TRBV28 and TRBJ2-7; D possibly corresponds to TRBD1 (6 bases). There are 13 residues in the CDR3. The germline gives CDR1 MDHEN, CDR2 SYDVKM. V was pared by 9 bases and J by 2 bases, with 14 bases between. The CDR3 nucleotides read TGTGCCAGTGCGCCAGGGGCCACCTACGAGCAGTACTTC. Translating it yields CASAPGATYEQYF.

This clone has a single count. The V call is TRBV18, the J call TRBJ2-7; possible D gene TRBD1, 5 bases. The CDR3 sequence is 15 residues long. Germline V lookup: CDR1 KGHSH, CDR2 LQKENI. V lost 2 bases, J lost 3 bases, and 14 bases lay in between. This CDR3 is CASSPGQGGLYEQYF. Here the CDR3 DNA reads TGTGCCAGCTCACCAGGGCAGGGTGGTCTCTACGAGCAGTACTTC. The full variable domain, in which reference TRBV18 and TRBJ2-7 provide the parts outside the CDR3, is NAGVMQNPRHLVRRRGQEARLRCSPMKGHSHVYWYRQLPEEGLKFMVYLQKENIIDESGMPKERFSAEFPKEGPSILRIQQVVRGDSAAYFCASSPGQGGLYEQYFGPGTRLTVT.

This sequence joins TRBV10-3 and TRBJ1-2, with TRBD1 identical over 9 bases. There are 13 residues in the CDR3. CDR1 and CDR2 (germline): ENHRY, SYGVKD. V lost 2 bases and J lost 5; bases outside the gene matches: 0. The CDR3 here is CAISEGTGYGYTF. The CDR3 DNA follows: TGTGCCATCAGTGAGGGGACAGGGTATGGCTACACCTTC.

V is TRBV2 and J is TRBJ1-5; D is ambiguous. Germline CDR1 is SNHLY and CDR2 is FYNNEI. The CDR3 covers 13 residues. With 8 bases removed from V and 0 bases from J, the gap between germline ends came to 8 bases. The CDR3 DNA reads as TGTGCCAGCGGACGGGATAGCAATCAGCCCCAGCATTTT. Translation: CASGRDSNQPQHF.

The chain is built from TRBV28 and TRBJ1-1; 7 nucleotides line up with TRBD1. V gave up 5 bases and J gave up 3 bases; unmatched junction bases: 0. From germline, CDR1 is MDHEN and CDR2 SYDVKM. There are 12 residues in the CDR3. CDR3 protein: CASSDRDTEAFF. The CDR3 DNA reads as TGTGCCAGCAGTGACAGGGACACTGAAGCTTTCTTT.

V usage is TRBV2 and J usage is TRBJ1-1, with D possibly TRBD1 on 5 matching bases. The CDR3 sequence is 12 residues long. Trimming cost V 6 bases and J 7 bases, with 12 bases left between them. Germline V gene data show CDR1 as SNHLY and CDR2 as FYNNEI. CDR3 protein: CASRGLPHEAFF. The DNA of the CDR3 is TGTGCCAGCAGGGGGCTTCCCCATGAAGCTTTCTTT. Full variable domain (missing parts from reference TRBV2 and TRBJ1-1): EPEVTQTPSHQVTQMGQEVILRCVPISNHLYFYWYRQILGQKVEFLVSFYNNEISEKSEIFDDQFSVERPDGSNFTLKIRSTKLEDSAMYFCASRGLPHEAFFGQGTRLTVV.

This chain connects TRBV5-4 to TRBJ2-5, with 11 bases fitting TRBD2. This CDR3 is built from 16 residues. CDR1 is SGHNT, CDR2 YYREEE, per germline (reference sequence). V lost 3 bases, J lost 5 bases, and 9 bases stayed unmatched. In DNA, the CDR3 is TGTGCCAGCAGCTCGACGACTAGCGGGGCAAGGGAGACCCAGTACTTC. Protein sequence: CASSSTTSGARETQYF.

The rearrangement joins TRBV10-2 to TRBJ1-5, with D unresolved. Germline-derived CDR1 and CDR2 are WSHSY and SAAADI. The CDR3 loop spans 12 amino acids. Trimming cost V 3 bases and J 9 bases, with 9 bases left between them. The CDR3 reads CASSDEPGPQHF. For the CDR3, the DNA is TGCGCCAGCAGTGATGAGCCGGGGCCCCAGCATTTT.

The CDR3 sequence: CASKGLAEYNEQFF. CDR3 coding DNA: TGTGCCAGCAAAGGACTAGCGGAGTACAATGAGCAGTTCTTC. The chain carries TRBV6-5 and TRBJ2-1; 10 bases fit TRBD2. Germline assignment: CDR1 MNHEY and CDR2 SVGAGI. The CDR3 runs 14 residues. The V gene end was trimmed by 7 bases and the J gene end by 4 bases; junction bases not matched to a gene: 4.

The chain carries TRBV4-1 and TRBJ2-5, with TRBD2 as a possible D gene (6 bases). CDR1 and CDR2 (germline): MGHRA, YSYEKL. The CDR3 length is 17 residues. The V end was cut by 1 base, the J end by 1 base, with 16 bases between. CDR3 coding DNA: TGCGCCAGCAGCCAAGCCAGGCGGGGAGCCGTCCAAGAGACCCAGTACTTC. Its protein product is CASSQARRGAVQETQYF.

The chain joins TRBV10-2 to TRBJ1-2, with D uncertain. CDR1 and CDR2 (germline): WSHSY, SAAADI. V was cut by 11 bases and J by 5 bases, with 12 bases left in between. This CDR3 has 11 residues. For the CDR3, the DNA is TGCGCCGCCGAAGGAGGGTATGGCTACACCTTC. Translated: CAAEGGYGYTF.

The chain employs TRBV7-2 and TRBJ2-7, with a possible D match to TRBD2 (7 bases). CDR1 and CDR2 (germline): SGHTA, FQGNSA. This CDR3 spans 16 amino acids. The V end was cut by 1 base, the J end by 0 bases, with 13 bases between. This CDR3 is CASSLVSRGASYEQYF. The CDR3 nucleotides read TGTGCCAGCAGCTTAGTCTCACGGGGGGCCTCCTACGAGCAGTACTTC.

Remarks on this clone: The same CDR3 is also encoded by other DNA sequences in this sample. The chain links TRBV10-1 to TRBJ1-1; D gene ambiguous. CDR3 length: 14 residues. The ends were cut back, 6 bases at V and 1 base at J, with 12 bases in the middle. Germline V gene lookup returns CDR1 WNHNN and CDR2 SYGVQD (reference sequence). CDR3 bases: TGCGCCAGCAGCGATGGGCAGCCGAACACTGAAGCTTTCTTT. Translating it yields CASSDGQPNTEAFF.

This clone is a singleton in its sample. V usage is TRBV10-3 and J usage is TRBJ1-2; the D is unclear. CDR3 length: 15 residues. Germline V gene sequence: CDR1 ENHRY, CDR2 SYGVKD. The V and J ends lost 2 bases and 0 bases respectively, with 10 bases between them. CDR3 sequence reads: CAISETQATNYGYTF. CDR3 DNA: TGTGCCATCAGTGAGACGCAGGCGACTAACTATGGCTACACCTTC.

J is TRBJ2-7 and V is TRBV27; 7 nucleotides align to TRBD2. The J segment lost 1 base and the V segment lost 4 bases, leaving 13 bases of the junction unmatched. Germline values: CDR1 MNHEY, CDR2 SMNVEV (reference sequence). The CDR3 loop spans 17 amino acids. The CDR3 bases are TGTGCCAGCAGTTCTTCTTTAGAGGGAGGGTATTCCTACGAGCAGTACTTC. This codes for CASSSSLEGGYSYEQYF.

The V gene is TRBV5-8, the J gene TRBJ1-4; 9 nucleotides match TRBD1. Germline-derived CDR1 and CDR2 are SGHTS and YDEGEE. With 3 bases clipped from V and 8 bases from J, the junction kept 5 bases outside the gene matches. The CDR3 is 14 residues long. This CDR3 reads CASSWGQGEEKLFF. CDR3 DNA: TGTGCCAGCAGCTGGGGACAGGGAGAGGAAAAACTGTTTTTT.

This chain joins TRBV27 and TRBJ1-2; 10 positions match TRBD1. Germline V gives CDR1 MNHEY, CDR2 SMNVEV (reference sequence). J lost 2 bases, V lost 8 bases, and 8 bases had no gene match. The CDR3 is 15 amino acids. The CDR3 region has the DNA TGTGCCAGCTCACATCGACAGGGGGCAAACTATGGCTACACCTTC. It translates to CASSHRQGANYGYTF.